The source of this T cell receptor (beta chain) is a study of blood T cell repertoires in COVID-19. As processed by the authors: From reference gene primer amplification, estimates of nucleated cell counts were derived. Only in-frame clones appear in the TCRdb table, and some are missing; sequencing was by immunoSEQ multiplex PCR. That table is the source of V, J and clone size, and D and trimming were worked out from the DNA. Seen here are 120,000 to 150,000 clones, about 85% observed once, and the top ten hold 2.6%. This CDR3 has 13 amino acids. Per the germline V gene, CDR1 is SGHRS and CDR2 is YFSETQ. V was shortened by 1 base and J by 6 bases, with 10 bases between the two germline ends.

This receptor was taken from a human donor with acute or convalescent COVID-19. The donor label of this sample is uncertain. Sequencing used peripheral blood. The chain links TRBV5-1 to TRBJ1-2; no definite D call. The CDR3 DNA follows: TGCGCCAGCAGCTTGCAACAGTACCATGGCTACACCTTC. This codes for CASSLQQYHGYTF. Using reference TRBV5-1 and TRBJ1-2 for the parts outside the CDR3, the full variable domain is KAGVTQTPRYLIKTRGQQVTLSCSPISGHRSVSWYQQTPGQGLQFLFEYFSETQRNKGNFPGRFSGRQFSNSRSEMNVSTLELGDSALYLCASSLQQYHGYTFGSGTRLTVV.